Listed below are T cell receptor beta chains from one sample, sequenced in a study of blood T cell repertoires in COVID-19. Using immunoSEQ multiplex PCR, the repertoire was profiled, and TCRdb retains in-frame clones only, with some absent. This table has some 150,000 clones, roughly 84% appearing once. Sequencing was carried out using peripheral blood. All receptors derive from a middle-aged man with acute or convalescent COVID-19. The CDR3 runs from the conserved cysteine through the conserved F or W. D genes are given only for firm matches. The size field is filled for only some rows; it gives once, few, many or a size class.

cdr3_aa | cdr3_nt | d_call | clone_size | j_call | v_call
CASSLPGQGDEKLFF | TGTGCCAGCAGCCTTCCGGGACAGGGGGATGAAAAACTGTTTTTT | TRBD1 | NA | TRBJ1-4 | TRBV5-6
CASRVSSHSNQPQHF | TGTGCCAGCAGAGTTTCCAGTCATAGCAATCAGCCCCAGCATTTT | NA | NA | TRBJ1-5 | TRBV6-5
CASKPQGQGARGGLNTEAFF | TGTGCCAGCAAACCTCAGGGACAGGGGGCGCGAGGGGGATTGAACACTGAAGCTTTCTTT | TRBD1 | NA | TRBJ1-1 | TRBV27
CASSSGQGAKNSPLHF | TGTGCCAGCAGCTCGGGACAGGGGGCCAAAAATTCACCCCTCCACTTT | TRBD1 | NA | TRBJ1-6 | TRBV5-4
CASSYSRAYNEQFF | TGTGCCAGCAGTTACTCGAGGGCTTACAATGAGCAGTTCTTC | NA | few | TRBJ2-1 | TRBV6-6
CASSPGATDTQYF | TGTGCCAGCAGCCCTGGAGCCACAGATACGCAGTATTTT | NA | NA | TRBJ2-3 | TRBV13
CASNQDIPYEQYF | TGTGCCAGCAATCAGGACATCCCCTACGAGCAGTACTTC | NA | NA | TRBJ2-7 | TRBV28
CASSASDRYNEQFF | TGTGCCAGCAGTGCGTCGGACAGATACAATGAGCAGTTCTTC | NA | NA | TRBJ2-1 | TRBV25-1
CASSWHPDFNEQFF | TGTGCCAGCAGCTGGCATCCGGACTTCAATGAGCAGTTCTTC | NA | NA | TRBJ2-1 | TRBV7-2
CATSDRTSGDYNEQFF | TGTGCCACCAGTGATCGGACTAGCGGGGACTACAATGAGCAGTTCTTC | TRBD2 | NA | TRBJ2-1 | TRBV24-1
CASSQGRVGNTEAFF | TGTGCCAGCAGCCAGGGAAGGGTCGGGAACACTGAAGCTTTCTTT | NA | once | TRBJ1-1 | TRBV5-4
CASSLSPNSPLHF | TGTGCCAGCAGCTTGAGTCCTAATTCACCCCTCCACTTT | NA | NA | TRBJ1-6 | TRBV7-3
CASSGRAGGSHYNEQFF | TGTGCCAGCAGTGGTCGCGCGGGGGGGTCTCACTACAATGAGCAGTTCTTC | TRBD2 | once | TRBJ2-1 | TRBV2